The clone carrying this T cell receptor beta chain occurred a few times. No antigen is known for it. 5'RACE employing 10-nucleotide random UMIs yielded the cDNA. TCRdb called the 5' RACE reads again in MiXCR, with one record for every CDR3 protein. The sample includes 11,000 to 15,000 distinct CDR3 sequences, more than 6% of them seen just once. The entry originates in a study of neurological immune-mediated disorders. Study conclusions and caveats: HTLV-1-associated myelopathy ranked highest for TCR clonal expansion and multiple sclerosis lowest, beneath healthy controls.

This CDR3 has 16 amino acids. Trimming stripped 3 bases from V and 3 bases from J, with 18 bases between. Germline lookup yields CDR1 SGHKS and CDR2 YYEKEE (reference sequence). Sorted libraries came from approximately 1 million CD4+ or CD8+ T cells. The rearrangement links TRBV5-5 to TRBJ2-5; perhaps TRBD2 as D (6 bases). The origin of this receptor is a woman between 35 and 50 years old in good health. The sample consisted of CD8+ T cells from blood. The CDR3 DNA reads TGTGCCAGCAGCTCACCCGAACGGGGGTTGGAAGAGACCCAGTACTTC. Its translation: CASSSPERGLEETQYF.